The 22 T cell receptor beta chains reported below all come from one sample, sequenced in a study of T cell changes during pregnancy in multiple sclerosis. Generated by immunoSEQ multiplex PCR, the TCRdb table keeps only in-frame clones and is missing some. This sample has 70,000 to 80,000 clones, with over 80% found just once. Sequencing was performed on peripheral blood, taken in the first trimester of pregnancy. All receptors derive from a female donor with multiple sclerosis, enrolled in a pregnancy study.

This clone has a handful of counts. In DNA form, the CDR3 reads TGTGCCAGCAGTGAATACCCGGGGGCCGGGGAGCTGTTTTTT. Translated: CASSEYPGAGELFF. The chain combines TRBV6-1 with TRBJ2-2, with a weak D call TRBD2 (6 bases). The CDR3 runs 14 residues. With 2 bases removed from V and 6 bases from J, the gap between germline ends came to 10 bases. CDR1 MNHNS and CDR2 SASEGT come from the germline V gene.

The genes are TRBV5-1 and TRBJ2-7, with D maybe TRBD2 (5 bases). The V end was cut by 0 bases, the J end by 5 bases, with 12 bases between. CDR1 and CDR2 (germline): SGHRS, YFSETQ. The CDR3 sequence is 14 residues long. Here the CDR3 DNA reads TGCGCCAGCAGCTTGGGGACTCCCACCAACGAGCAGTACTTC. Translated, it gives CASSLGTPTNEQYF. The whole variable domain, filled in from reference TRBV5-1 and TRBJ2-7, reads KAGVTQTPRYLIKTRGQQVTLSCSPISGHRSVSWYQQTPGQGLQFLFEYFSETQRNKGNFPGRFSGRQFSNSRSEMNVSTLELGDSALYLCASSLGTPTNEQYFGPGTRLTVT.

The V and J genes are TRBV27 and TRBJ2-1; perhaps TRBD2 as D (6 bases). The CDR3 loop spans 16 amino acids. Germline loops: CDR1 MNHEY, CDR2 SMNVEV (reference sequence). V lost 0 bases, J lost 5 bases, and 14 bases lay in between. In DNA form, the CDR3 reads TGTGCCAGCAGTTTATCGGCCCAGCGGGCAAACAATGAGCAGTTCTTC. Its protein is CASSLSAQRANNEQFF.

The chain combines TRBV15 with TRBJ1-5, with 7 bases fitting TRBD1. There are 15 residues in the CDR3. After removal of 5 bases from V and 8 bases from J, the junction contained 12 bases not matched to a gene. Germline assignment: CDR1 LNHNV and CDR2 YYDKDF (reference sequence). This chain's CDR3 is CATSGGWDRKKPQHF. CDR3 coding DNA: TGTGCCACCAGCGGGGGGTGGGACAGAAAAAAGCCCCAGCATTTT.

This clone was seen only once. This chain uses TRBV7-9 with TRBJ2-5, with D perhaps matching TRBD1 (6 bases). This CDR3 is built from 15 residues. The V gene's germline CDR1 is SEHNR and CDR2 FQNEAQ (reference sequence). Deletions cut 4 bases from V and 3 bases from J, with 15 bases between. The CDR3 region has the DNA TGTGCCAGCAGCTCTCTACAGGGTGTAGAAGAGACCCAGTACTTC. Translating it yields CASSSLQGVEETQYF.

This sequence joins TRBV5-8 and TRBJ1-2; tentatively, D is TRBD1 (5 bases). The V and J ends lost 0 bases and 1 base respectively, with 7 bases between them. The CDR3 spans 14 residues. Germline V CDR1 and CDR2: SGHTS, YDEGEE. Here the CDR3 reads CASSLAGGNYGYTF. CDR3 sequence (DNA): TGTGCCAGCAGCTTGGCCGGGGGTAACTATGGCTACACCTTC.

V is TRBV5-5 and J is TRBJ2-7, with D possibly being TRBD1 (6 bases). Germline V gene sequence: CDR1 SGHKS, CDR2 YYEKEE (reference sequence). The V end lost 5 bases, the J end lost 7 bases, and 25 bases lay between the germline ends. The CDR3 loop spans 16 amino acids. CDR3 nucleotides: TGTGCCAGCAGGACATCAGGGGCGTCGTATCCCGGTGAGCAGTACTTC. Encoded protein: CASRTSGASYPGEQYF.

J is TRBJ1-3 and V is TRBV23-1; 12 bases match TRBD1. TRBV23-1 is annotated as an ORF whose role is uncertain. The J segment lost 8 bases and the V segment lost 3 bases, leaving 11 bases of the junction unmatched. The CDR3 runs 17 residues. This chain's CDR3 is CASSHPGTGGGMDTIYF. CDR3 DNA sequence: TGCGCCAGCAGTCACCCCGGGACAGGGGGCGGTATGGACACCATATATTTT.

The chain carries TRBV6-6 and TRBJ1-5; maybe TRBD1 (5 bases). V gave up 1 base and J gave up 0 bases, with 10 bases separating them. This CDR3 region has 16 residues. The germline CDR1 and CDR2 sequences are MNHNY and SVGAGI (reference sequence). CDR3: CASSYFLDISNQPQHF. As DNA, the CDR3 is TGTGCCAGCAGTTACTTTTTGGACATTAGCAATCAGCCCCAGCATTTT.

Notes on this clone: Mismatch with germline at one junction end may stem from a read error. V usage is TRBV5-6 and J usage is TRBJ2-7; 9 nucleotides agree with TRBD1. The CDR3 extends over 12 amino acids. The germline V gene has CDR1 SGHDT and CDR2 YYEEEE. The CDR3 sequence: CASSLTGGGNRF. As DNA, the CDR3 is TGTGCCAGCAGCTTGACAGGGGGCGGGAACAGGTTC.

The rearrangement joins TRBV28 to TRBJ2-4; 7 bases map to TRBD2. There are 17 residues in the CDR3. J was trimmed by 0 bases and V by 6 bases; bases with no gene match: 11. Germline V CDR1 and CDR2: MDHEN, SYDVKM. CDR3: CASSRTRRVLAKNIQYF. For the CDR3, the DNA is TGTGCCAGCAGCCGGACTAGAAGGGTTCTAGCCAAAAACATTCAGTACTTC.

The chain is built from TRBV5-1 and TRBJ2-5, with 15 positions matching TRBD2. This CDR3 has 17 amino acids. Germline trimming cut 2 bases from V and 4 bases from J; bases unmatched to any gene: 6. The germline CDR1 and CDR2 sequences are SGHRS and YFSETQ. The CDR3, as DNA: TGCGCCAGCAGCTTCGGGACTAGCGGGAGGTTCACAGAGACCCAGTACTTC. Its protein product is CASSFGTSGRFTETQYF.

This clone was observed a few times. The V and J genes are TRBV4-1 and TRBJ2-1; TRBD2 matches at 8 bases. The CDR3 extends over 16 amino acids. CDR1 is MGHRA, CDR2 YSYEKL, per germline. Trimming took 2 bases from V and 6 from J; bases not matched to a gene: 9. The CDR3 region has the DNA TGCGCCAGCAGCCAACCTTCTGGGAGCGGGAGCAATGAGCAGTTCTTC. Translation: CASSQPSGSGSNEQFF.

V and J are TRBV14 and TRBJ2-3; D is perhaps TRBD1 (7 bases). The CDR3 is made up of 16 amino acids. Germline CDR1 and CDR2: SGHDN and FVKESK. Trimming removed 3 bases from V and 1 base from J, with 14 bases in between. The CDR3: CASSQRQGGGTDTQYF. Here the CDR3 DNA reads TGTGCCAGCAGCCAGAGACAGGGCGGGGGCACAGATACGCAGTATTTT.

This chain joins TRBV5-1 and TRBJ1-3, with D unresolved. The V and J ends lost 0 bases and 0 bases respectively, with 10 bases between them. Germline lookup yields CDR1 SGHRS and CDR2 YFSETQ. The CDR3 runs 16 residues. Here the CDR3 reads CASSLAAPLSGNTIYF. The DNA for the CDR3 is TGCGCCAGCAGCTTGGCCGCGCCCCTCTCTGGAAACACCATATATTTT. The full variable domain, with the rest looked up from reference TRBV5-1 and TRBJ1-3, is KAGVTQTPRYLIKTRGQQVTLSCSPISGHRSVSWYQQTPGQGLQFLFEYFSETQRNKGNFPGRFSGRQFSNSRSEMNVSTLELGDSALYLCASSLAAPLSGNTIYFGEGSWLTVV.

V usage is TRBV18 and J usage is TRBJ2-7; tentatively, D is TRBD1 (5 bases). The length of the CDR3 is 12 residues. Trimming stripped 4 bases from V and 3 bases from J, with 7 bases between. Germline V lookup: CDR1 KGHSH, CDR2 LQKENI. The CDR3 region has the DNA TGTGCCAGCTCACAGACAGACTACGAGCAGTACTTC. It specifies CASSQTDYEQYF.

CDR3 DNA sequence: TGTGCCAGCAGTCCCGGGGGAGGGGGACAATACGAGCAGTACTTC. Translating gives CASSPGGGGQYEQYF. The rearrangement joins TRBV28 to TRBJ2-7, with D possibly TRBD2 on 7 matching bases. The CDR3 length is 15 residues. The V and J ends lost 5 bases and 4 bases respectively, with 18 bases between them. From germline, CDR1 is MDHEN and CDR2 SYDVKM.

This clone has just a few counts. This chain connects TRBV7-2 to TRBJ1-3, with D perhaps matching TRBD1 (5 bases). CDR3 size: 14 residues. Trimming left V 5 bases short and J 1 base short, with 9 bases between. Per the germline V gene, CDR1 is SGHTA and CDR2 is FQGNSA. Written as DNA, the CDR3 is TGTGCCAGCAGCCCGGGACTTTCTGGAAACACCATATATTTT. Residues: CASSPGLSGNTIYF. The full variable domain, in which reference TRBV7-2 and TRBJ1-3 provide the parts outside the CDR3, is GAGVSQSPSNKVTEKGKDVELRCDPISGHTALYWYRQSLGQGLEFLIYFQGNSAPDKSGLPSDRFSAERTGGSVSTLTIQRTQQEDSAVYLCASSPGLSGNTIYFGEGSWLTVV.

This chain connects TRBV7-6 to TRBJ2-2; D may be TRBD2 (6 bases). The CDR3 totals 15 residues. Between the trimmed V and J ends, which lost 2 bases and 5 bases, there was a span of 12 bases. From germline, CDR1 is SGHVS and CDR2 FNYEAQ. CDR3 nucleotide sequence: TGTGCCAGCAGCTTAATTGTAGGAGGGACCGGGGAGCTGTTTTTT. Its protein is CASSLIVGGTGELFF.

The chain links TRBV2 to TRBJ2-7; D call uncertain. The V gene lost 2 bases and the J gene lost 2 bases, with 10 bases spanning the gap. This CDR3 region has 14 residues. CDR1 SNHLY and CDR2 FYNNEI come from the germline V gene. The CDR3, as DNA: TGTGCCAGCAGTGAACTGAGAGGCCCCTACGAGCAGTACTTC. Amino acids: CASSELRGPYEQYF. The full variable domain, in which reference TRBV2 and TRBJ2-7 provide the parts outside the CDR3, is EPEVTQTPSHQVTQMGQEVILRCVPISNHLYFYWYRQILGQKVEFLVSFYNNEISEKSEIFDDQFSVERPDGSNFTLKIRSTKLEDSAMYFCASSELRGPYEQYFGPGTRLTVT.

This clone was recorded only once. The V gene is TRBV4-2, the J gene TRBJ1-2; the D gene is possibly TRBD1 (6 bases). Germline lookup yields CDR1 LGHNA and CDR2 YNFKEQ. This CDR3 contains 15 residues. The V gene lost 0 bases and the J gene lost 3 bases, with 11 bases spanning the gap. The CDR3: CASSQEGASHYGYTF. Written as DNA, the CDR3 is TGTGCCAGCAGCCAAGAGGGGGCCTCCCACTATGGCTACACCTTC.

The rearrangement links TRBV9 to TRBJ1-2, with TRBD1 matching 8 bases. V gave up 0 bases and J gave up 4 bases; unmatched junction bases: 8. Germline values: CDR1 SGDLS, CDR2 YYNGEE. This CDR3 comprises 16 residues. The CDR3 DNA reads as TGTGCCAGCAGCGTAGGGCAGGGGGCAACCTCCTATGGCTACACCTTC. Encoded protein: CASSVGQGATSYGYTF.